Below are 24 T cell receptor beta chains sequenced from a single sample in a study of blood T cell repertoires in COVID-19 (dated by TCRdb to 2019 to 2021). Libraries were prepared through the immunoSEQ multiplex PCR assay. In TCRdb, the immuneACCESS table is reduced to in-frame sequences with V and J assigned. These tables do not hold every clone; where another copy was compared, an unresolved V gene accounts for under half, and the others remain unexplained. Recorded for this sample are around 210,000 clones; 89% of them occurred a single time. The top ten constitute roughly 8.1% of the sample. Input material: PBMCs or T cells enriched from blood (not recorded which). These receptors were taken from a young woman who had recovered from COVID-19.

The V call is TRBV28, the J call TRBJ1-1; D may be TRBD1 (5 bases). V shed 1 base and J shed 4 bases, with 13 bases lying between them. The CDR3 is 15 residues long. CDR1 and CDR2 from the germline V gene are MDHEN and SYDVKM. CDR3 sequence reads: CASSLFLGDGTEAFF. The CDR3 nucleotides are TGTGCCAGCAGTTTATTCCTAGGGGATGGCACTGAAGCTTTCTTT.

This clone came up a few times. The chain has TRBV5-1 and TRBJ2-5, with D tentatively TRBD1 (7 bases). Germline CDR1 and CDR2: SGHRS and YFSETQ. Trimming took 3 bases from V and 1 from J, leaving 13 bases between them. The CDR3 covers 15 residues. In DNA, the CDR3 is TGCGCCAGCAGCTCAGGGGGGTCAACCCAAGAGACCCAGTACTTC. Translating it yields CASSSGGSTQETQYF.

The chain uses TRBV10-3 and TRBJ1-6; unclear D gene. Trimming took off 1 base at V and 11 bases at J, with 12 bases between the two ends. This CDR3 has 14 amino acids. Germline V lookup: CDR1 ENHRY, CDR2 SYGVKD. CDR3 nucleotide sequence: TGTGCCATCAGTGAGTTAGCGGCCGGCACACCCCTCCACTTT. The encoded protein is CAISELAAGTPLHF.

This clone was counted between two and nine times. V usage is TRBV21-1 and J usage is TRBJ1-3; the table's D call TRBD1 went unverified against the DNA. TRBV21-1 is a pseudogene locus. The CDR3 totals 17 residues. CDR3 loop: CASSKVRRVSLGNTIYF. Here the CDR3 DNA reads TGTGCCAGCAGCAAAGTGCGCAGGGTCTCATTGGGAAACACCATATATTTT.

This chain's CDR3 is CASRNLWGRQETQYF. In DNA, the CDR3 is TGCGCCAGCAGAAATTTATGGGGGAGGCAGGAGACCCAGTACTTC. The chain employs TRBV4-1 and TRBJ2-5; the D gene is possibly TRBD2 (6 bases). Germline V CDR1 and CDR2: MGHRA, YSYEKL. Deletions cut 6 bases from V and 5 bases from J, with 19 bases between. The CDR3 runs 15 residues.

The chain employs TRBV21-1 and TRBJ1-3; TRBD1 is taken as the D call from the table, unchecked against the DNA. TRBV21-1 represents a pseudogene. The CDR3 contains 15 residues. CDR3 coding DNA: TGTGCCAGCAGCAAAGGTCCAGGGGAGATCAACACCATATATTTT. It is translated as CASSKGPGEINTIYF.

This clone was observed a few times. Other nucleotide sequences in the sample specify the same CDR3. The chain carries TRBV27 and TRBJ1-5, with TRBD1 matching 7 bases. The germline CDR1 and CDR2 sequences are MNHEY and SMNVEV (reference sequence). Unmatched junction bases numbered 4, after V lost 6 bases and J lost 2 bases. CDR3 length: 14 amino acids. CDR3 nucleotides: TGTGCCAGCAGCCTCGGACAGGGCAATCAGCCCCAGCATTTT. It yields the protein CASSLGQGNQPQHF.

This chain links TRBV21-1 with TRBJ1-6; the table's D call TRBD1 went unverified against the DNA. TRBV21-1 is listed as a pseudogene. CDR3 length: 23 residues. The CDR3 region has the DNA TGTGCCAGCAGCCGACACAGGATCCCTATTAAGGATCCCAACCCCCCTGATAATTCACCCCTCCACTTT. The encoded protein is CASSRHRIPIKDPNPPDNSPLHF.

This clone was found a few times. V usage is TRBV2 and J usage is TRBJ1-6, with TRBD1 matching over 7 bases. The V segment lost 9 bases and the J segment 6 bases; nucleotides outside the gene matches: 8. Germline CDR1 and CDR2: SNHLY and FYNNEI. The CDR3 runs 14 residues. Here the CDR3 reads CASETGTVNSPLHF. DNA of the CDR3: TGTGCCAGTGAGACCGGGACAGTTAATTCACCCCTCCACTTT.

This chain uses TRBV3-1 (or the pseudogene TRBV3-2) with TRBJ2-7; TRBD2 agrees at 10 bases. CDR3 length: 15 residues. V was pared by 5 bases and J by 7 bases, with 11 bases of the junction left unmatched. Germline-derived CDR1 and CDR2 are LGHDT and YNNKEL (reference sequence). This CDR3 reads CASSGVAGGLGEQYF. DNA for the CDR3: TGTGCCAGCAGCGGGGTAGCGGGGGGACTGGGAGAGCAGTACTTC.

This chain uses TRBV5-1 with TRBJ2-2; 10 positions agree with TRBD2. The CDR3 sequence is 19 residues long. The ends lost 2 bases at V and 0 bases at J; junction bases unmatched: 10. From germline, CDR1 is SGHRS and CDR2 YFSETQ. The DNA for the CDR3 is TGCGCCAGCAGCTTTCGGCTAGCGGGGGTCCAGACGAACACCGGGGAGCTGTTTTTT. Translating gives CASSFRLAGVQTNTGELFF.

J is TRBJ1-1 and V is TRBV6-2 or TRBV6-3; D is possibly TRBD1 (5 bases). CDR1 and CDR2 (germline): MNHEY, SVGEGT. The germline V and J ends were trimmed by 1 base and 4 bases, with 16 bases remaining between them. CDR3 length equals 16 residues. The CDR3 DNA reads TGTGCCAGCAGTTACTACGGGGGTGGGCCGAGCACTGAAGCTTTCTTT. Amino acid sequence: CASSYYGGGPSTEAFF.

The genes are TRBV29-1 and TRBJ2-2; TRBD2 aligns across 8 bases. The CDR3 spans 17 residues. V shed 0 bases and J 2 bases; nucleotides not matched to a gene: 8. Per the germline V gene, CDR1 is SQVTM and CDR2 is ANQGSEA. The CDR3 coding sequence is TGCAGCGTTGAAGACCGGGGGGGAGGTTCCAACACCGGGGAGCTGTTTTTT. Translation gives CSVEDRGGGSNTGELFF.

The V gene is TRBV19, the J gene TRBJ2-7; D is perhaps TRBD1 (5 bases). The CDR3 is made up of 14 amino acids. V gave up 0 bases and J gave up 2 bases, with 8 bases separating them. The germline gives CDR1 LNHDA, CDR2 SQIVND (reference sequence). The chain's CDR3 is CASSIEGAAYEQYF. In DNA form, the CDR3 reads TGTGCCAGTAGTATAGAAGGGGCGGCCTACGAGCAGTACTTC.

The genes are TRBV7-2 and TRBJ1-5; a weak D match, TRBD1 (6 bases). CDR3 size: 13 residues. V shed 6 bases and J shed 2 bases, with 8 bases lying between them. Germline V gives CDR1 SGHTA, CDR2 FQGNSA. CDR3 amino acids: CASRRQGNQPQHF. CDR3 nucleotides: TGTGCCAGCAGACGACAGGGCAATCAGCCCCAGCATTTT.

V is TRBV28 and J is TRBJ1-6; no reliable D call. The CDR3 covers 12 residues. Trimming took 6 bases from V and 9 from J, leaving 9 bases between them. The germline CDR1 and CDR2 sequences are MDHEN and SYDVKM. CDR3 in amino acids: CASSTPTSPLHF. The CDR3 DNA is TGTGCCAGCAGCACTCCAACTTCACCCCTCCACTTT. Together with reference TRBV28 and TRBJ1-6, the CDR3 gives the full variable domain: DVKVTQSSRYLVKRTGEKVFLECVQDMDHENMFWYRQDPGLGLRLIYFSYDVKMKEKGDIPEGYSVSREKKERFSLILESASTNQTSMYLCASSTPTSPLHFGNGTRLTVT.

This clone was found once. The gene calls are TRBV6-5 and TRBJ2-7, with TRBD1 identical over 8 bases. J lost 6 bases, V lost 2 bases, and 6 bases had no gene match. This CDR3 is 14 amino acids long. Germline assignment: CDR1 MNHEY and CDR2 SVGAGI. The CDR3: CASSYLRTGSEQYF. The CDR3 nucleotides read TGTGCCAGCAGTTACCTGAGGACAGGGAGCGAGCAGTACTTC.

CDR3 sequence: CASSLVAQGSLSNTGELFF. In DNA, the CDR3 is TGCGCCAGCAGCTTGGTCGCACAGGGGTCCCTGTCGAACACCGGGGAGCTGTTTTTT. The chain employs TRBV5-1 and TRBJ2-2; 7 positions match TRBD1. The CDR3 is made up of 19 amino acids. J gave up 0 bases and V 0 bases, and 11 bases lay outside the gene matches. Germline V gene sequence: CDR1 SGHRS, CDR2 YFSETQ.

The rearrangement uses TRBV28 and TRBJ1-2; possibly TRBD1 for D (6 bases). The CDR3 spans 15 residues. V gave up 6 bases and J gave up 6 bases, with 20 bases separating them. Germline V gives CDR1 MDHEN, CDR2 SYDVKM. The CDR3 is CASRYPAAGEDGYTF. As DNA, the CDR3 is TGTGCCAGCAGATACCCGGCGGCAGGGGAAGATGGCTACACCTTC.

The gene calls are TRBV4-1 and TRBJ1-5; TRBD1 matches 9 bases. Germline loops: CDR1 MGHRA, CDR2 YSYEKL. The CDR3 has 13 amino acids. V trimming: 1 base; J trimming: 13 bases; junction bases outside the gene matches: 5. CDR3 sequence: CASSQGDRASQHF. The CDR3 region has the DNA TGCGCCAGCAGCCAAGGGGACAGGGCCTCACAGCATTTT.

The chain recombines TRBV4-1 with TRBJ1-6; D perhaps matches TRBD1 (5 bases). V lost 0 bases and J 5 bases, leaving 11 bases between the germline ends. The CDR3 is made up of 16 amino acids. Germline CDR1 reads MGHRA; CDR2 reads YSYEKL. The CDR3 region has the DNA TGCGCCAGCAGCCAAGAAGGTCGGGGGAATAATTCACCCCTCCACTTT. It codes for CASSQEGRGNNSPLHF.

The CDR3 region has the DNA TGTGCCAGCAGCTCGAGCGGGGCTGGAAACACCATATATTTT. It specifies CASSSSGAGNTIYF. This sequence joins TRBV5-6 and TRBJ1-3; D not resolved. Germline CDR1 and CDR2: SGHDT and YYEEEE. The CDR3 covers 14 residues. Trimming took 3 bases from V and 2 from J, leaving 9 bases between them.

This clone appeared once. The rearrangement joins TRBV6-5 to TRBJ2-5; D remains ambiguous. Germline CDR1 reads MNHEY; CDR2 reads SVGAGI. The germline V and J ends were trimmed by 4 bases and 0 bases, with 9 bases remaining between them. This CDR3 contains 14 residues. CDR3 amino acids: CASSFSGYQETQYF. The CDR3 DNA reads TGTGCCAGCAGTTTCTCGGGCTACCAAGAGACCCAGTACTTC.

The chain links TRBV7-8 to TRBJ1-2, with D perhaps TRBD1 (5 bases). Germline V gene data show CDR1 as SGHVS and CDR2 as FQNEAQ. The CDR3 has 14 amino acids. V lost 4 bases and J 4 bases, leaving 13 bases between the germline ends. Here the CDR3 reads CASSSIPQGYGYTF. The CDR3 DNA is TGTGCCAGCAGCTCGATCCCTCAGGGCTATGGCTACACCTTC.